These 14 T cell receptor beta chains were sequenced from one sample in a study of T-cell memory formation after mild COVID-19. TCRdb reanalysed the 5' RACE reads using MiXCR and keeps one entry per CDR3 protein. The data show 450,000 or so distinct CDR3 sequences, roughly 20% seen once. The sample consisted of PBMCs or a T cell subset sorted from them (not recorded which). The source is an adult woman who had mild COVID-19 (a few samples of this study predate the infection). Cell type and time point are not known.

The genes are TRBV5-1 and TRBJ2-7; no clear D gene. V was clipped by 0 bases and J by 5 bases, with 12 bases between them. The CDR3 contains 14 residues. Germline V CDR1 and CDR2: SGHRS, YFSETQ. Here the CDR3 DNA reads TGCGCCAGCAGCTTGGTAGGGTTCTCGGACGAGCAGTACTTC. It is translated as CASSLVGFSDEQYF.

This chain joins TRBV24-1 and TRBJ1-6, with TRBD1 matching 7 bases. The germline V gene has CDR1 KGHDR and CDR2 SFDVKD. Trimming at V came to 7 bases and at J to 10 bases, leaving 9 bases not matched to a gene. This CDR3 is 14 amino acids long. The DNA of the CDR3 is TGTGCCACCAGAGACAGGGCGAGTGGATCACCCCTCCACTTT. This translates into CATRDRASGSPLHF.

The chain recombines TRBV5-1 with TRBJ1-1; TRBD1 is a possible D gene (5 bases). V dropped 2 bases and J dropped 4 bases, with 9 bases sitting between them. Germline CDR1 SGHRS, CDR2 YFSETQ. The CDR3 runs to 13 residues. In nucleotides, the CDR3 is TGCGCCAGCAGCTTTAACGGGGCCACTGAAGCTTTCTTT. Its translation is CASSFNGATEAFF.

The chain combines TRBV10-3 with TRBJ2-5; no clear D gene. CDR1 ENHRY and CDR2 SYGVKD come from the germline V gene. V lost 3 bases and J lost 0, with 20 bases in between. The CDR3 is 18 amino acids. CDR3 amino acids: CAISDSQTSTWYQETQYF. CDR3 nucleotides: TGTGCCATCAGTGATTCCCAAACCTCCACTTGGTACCAAGAGACCCAGTACTTC.

This clonotype appeared a few times. The chain has TRBV5-1 and TRBJ1-4; D possibly corresponds to TRBD1 (5 bases). This CDR3 contains 19 residues. V lost 0 bases, J lost 5 bases, and 23 bases lay in between. Germline values: CDR1 SGHRS, CDR2 YFSETQ. In nucleotides, the CDR3 is TGCGCCAGCAGCTTGGATGTAGGTTGGATCGGGGACCCCAATGAAAAACTGTTTTTT. This encodes CASSLDVGWIGDPNEKLFF.

J is TRBJ1-2 and V is TRBV12-3 or TRBV12-4; D uncertain. Trimming removed 10 bases from V and 3 bases from J, with 6 bases in between. This CDR3 has 10 amino acids. The CDR3 DNA sequence: TGTGCCACCAAGTACTATGGCTACACCTTC. It translates to CATKYYGYTF.

V usage is TRBV5-1 and J usage is TRBJ2-3; perhaps TRBD1 as D (6 bases). CDR3 length: 19 amino acids. Germline V gene lookup returns CDR1 SGHRS and CDR2 YFSETQ. Trimming stripped 7 bases from V and 7 bases from J, with 34 bases between. CDR3 in amino acids: CASRPRGQFRQEAWNTQYF. In DNA form, the CDR3 reads TGCGCCAGCCGGCCTCGGGGACAATTCCGACAGGAAGCTTGGAATACGCAGTATTTT.

The chain has TRBV20-1 and TRBJ1-1; D may be TRBD1 (6 bases). The CDR3 covers 9 residues. Germline assignment: CDR1 DFQATT and CDR2 SNEGSKA (reference sequence). This CDR3 is CRTDTEAFF. The CDR3 nucleotides are TGCCGGACAGACACTGAAGCTTTCTTT.

The genes are TRBV7-6 and TRBJ2-2; 7 bases are a match to TRBD2. The junction had 13 bases not matched to a gene; V was cut back by 5 bases and J by 4 bases. This CDR3 has 17 amino acids. Germline values: CDR1 SGHVS, CDR2 FNYEAQ. The CDR3 bases are TGTGCCAGCAGCGAGTTTGGGGGAGGGAGCAGCACCGGGGAGCTGTTTTTT. It is translated as CASSEFGGGSSTGELFF.

This sequence joins TRBV6-1 and TRBJ1-1; 7 bases agree with TRBD1. J was trimmed by 0 bases and V by 6 bases; bases with no gene match: 7. CDR1 MNHNS and CDR2 SASEGT come from the germline V gene. CDR3 size: 15 residues. DNA for the CDR3: TGTGCCAGCAGCCGGGACAGCGCGGTGAACACTGAAGCTTTCTTT. Its translation: CASSRDSAVNTEAFF.

This clonotype was picked up many times. The chain combines TRBV5-1 with TRBJ1-5, with no clear D. With 4 bases removed from V and 3 bases from J, the gap between germline ends came to 14 bases. Germline CDR1 and CDR2: SGHRS and YFSETQ. The CDR3 totals 15 residues. The CDR3 DNA reads TGCGCCAGCAGCCTAGACGACGGCTACAATCAGCCCCAGCATTTT. Encoded protein: CASSLDDGYNQPQHF.

This chain connects TRBV5-6 to TRBJ1-4; no clear D. The germline V and J ends were trimmed by 3 bases and 0 bases, with 6 bases remaining between them. The CDR3 has 14 residues. Germline CDR1 reads SGHDT; CDR2 reads YYEEEE. This CDR3 is CASSSTSTNEKLFF. The CDR3 DNA reads as TGTGCCAGCAGCTCCACATCAACTAATGAAAAACTGTTTTTT.

This clonotype was observed a few times. This sequence joins TRBV10-3 and TRBJ2-3; weak D call: TRBD1 (7 bases). CDR3 length equals 15 residues. CDR1 ENHRY and CDR2 SYGVKD come from the germline V gene. Between the trimmed V and J ends, which lost 0 bases and 3 bases, there was a span of 10 bases. The CDR3 is CAISESEGATDTQYF. In nucleotides, the CDR3 is TGTGCCATCAGTGAGTCGGAGGGGGCGACAGATACGCAGTATTTT.

The rearrangement joins TRBV20-1 to TRBJ2-3; maybe TRBD2 (5 bases). CDR1 and CDR2 (germline): DFQATT, SNEGSKA (reference sequence). V was shortened by 1 base and J by 0 bases, with 11 bases between the two germline ends. The CDR3 totals 15 residues. The CDR3, as DNA: TGCAGTGCTAGAGTTCGAGGGAAGAGCACAGATACGCAGTATTTT. It translates to CSARVRGKSTDTQYF.